This note documents a single TCR beta chain sequence. Its target is not known. V was clipped by 6 bases and J by 2 bases, with 16 bases between them. Looked up from germline, CDR1 is DFQATT and CDR2 is SNEGSKA (reference sequence). The CDR3 is 14 amino acids. The record originates from a study of CD8 T cells in ankylosing spondylitis. Study observations and caveats: Significant enrichment of disease-linked clones was reported in matched ankylosing spondylitis synovial fluid. Earlier literature documents some of the motif variants in reactive arthritis synovial fluid and blood. In peripheral blood, disease-linked CD8+ clones occurred at relatively low frequencies. Seemingly characteristic of ankylosing spondylitis blood was a TCR beta motif consisting of about 8 highly homologous variants.

From the 5' RACE reads, TCRdb called clonotypes with MiXCR, one entry per CDR3 protein. The profile shows fewer than 750,000 distinct CDR3 sequences, 15% to 20% of them singletons. The chain couples TRBV20-1 to TRBJ2-5; D remains ambiguous. Source material: blood, either unsorted or a sorted T cell fraction (not recorded which). This receptor was obtained from a male donor with ankylosing spondylitis. The CDR3 loop reads CSAAEAGSQETQYF. The CDR3, as DNA: TGCAGTGCCGCAGAGGCCGGCTCACAAGAGACCCAGTACTTC.